The text below deals with one TCR beta chain. V gave up 3 bases and J gave up 7 bases; unmatched junction bases: 8. This CDR3 contains 15 residues. From germline, CDR1 is MNHNS and CDR2 SASEGT. The data were obtained in a study of blood T cell repertoires in COVID-19. Study overall: Italy, Spain and the United States were the sources of the convalescent and acute COVID-19 samples. Sample material is recorded as cDNA or gDNA derived from T cells, B-cell-depleted T cells, or PBMCs.

Per the original methods: Reference gene primer amplification yielded estimated nucleated cell counts. Method: immunoSEQ multiplex PCR; TCRdb's copy keeps in-frame clones and lacks some. The V and J calls and clone size are taken from that table; D and trimming were inferred from the DNA. The sample consists of some 180,000 clones, roughly four fifths of them appearing once. The source is a man between 50 and 59 years old who had recovered from COVID-19. Sequences were obtained from peripheral blood. This chain connects TRBV6-1 to TRBJ2-7, with 11 bases aligning to TRBD2. The CDR3 DNA reads TGTGCCAGCAGTGATTTGTGGCTAGCGGGAGGTGAGCAGTACTTC. It codes for CASSDLWLAGGEQYF.